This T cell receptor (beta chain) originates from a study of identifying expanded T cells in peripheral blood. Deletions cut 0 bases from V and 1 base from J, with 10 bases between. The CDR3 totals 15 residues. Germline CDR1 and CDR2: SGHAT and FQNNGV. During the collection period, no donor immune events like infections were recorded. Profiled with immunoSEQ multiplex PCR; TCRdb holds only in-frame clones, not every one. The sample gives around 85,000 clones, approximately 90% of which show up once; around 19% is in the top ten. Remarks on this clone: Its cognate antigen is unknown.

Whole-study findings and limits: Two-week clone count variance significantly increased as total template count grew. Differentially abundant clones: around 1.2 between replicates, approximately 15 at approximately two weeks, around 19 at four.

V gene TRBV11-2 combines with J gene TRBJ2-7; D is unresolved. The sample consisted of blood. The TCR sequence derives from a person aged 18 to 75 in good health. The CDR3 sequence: CASSLDPDWSYEQYF. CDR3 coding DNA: TGTGCCAGCAGCTTAGACCCCGACTGGTCCTACGAGCAGTACTTC.